This entry lists 32 T cell receptor beta chains sequenced from one sample in a study of regulatory T cells in long-lasting Graves disease (dated by TCRdb to 2020 to 2022). The library was produced with multiplex PCR. This sample was sequenced with an Illumina HiSeq 4000. TCR beta libraries were built with iRepertoire HTBI primers and Arm-PCR amplification of CDR3 regions. TCRdb applied fastp at Q25 and MiXCR to the public reads, then kept only in-frame beta chains. Rows with a matching CDR3 protein are joined into one entry that keeps the most common DNA and genes. The sample table lists 550,000 or so distinct CDR3 sequences, about 11% of them with a count of one. About 8.3% of the sample comes from the top ten. The time point label on this specimen signifies: newly diagnosed GD, antithyroid drugs for less than 3 months. RNA was extracted from PBMCs in TRIzol for both TCR sequencing and RNA sequencing.

This sample was also put to use in a study of T cells in Graves' hyperthyroidism and ophthalmopathy.

This material consisted of peripheral blood mononuclear cells (PBMCs), taken at new diagnosis, from a patient treated with antithyroid drugs. These receptors were obtained from a woman aged 25-40 years with Graves disease. Donor details come from another sample of the same person, matched by shared clones.

The gene calls are TRBV3-1 and TRBJ2-2; TRBD2 might be the D (6 bases). Germline CDR1 and CDR2: LGHDT and YNNKEL (reference sequence). V was pared by 4 bases and J by 3 bases, with 12 bases between. The CDR3 contains 15 residues. Here the CDR3 reads CASSLTSYDTGELFF. CDR3 DNA sequence: TGTGCCAGCAGCCTGACTAGTTATGACACCGGGGAGCTGTTTTTT.

V is TRBV7-3 and J is TRBJ2-1; no clear D gene. The CDR3 covers 13 residues. Germline values: CDR1 SGHTA, CDR2 FQGTGA. V was trimmed by 3 bases and J by 9 bases, leaving 12 bases between them. The CDR3 sequence is CASSFLLGGEQFF. CDR3 DNA sequence: TGTGCCAGCAGCTTCCTCCTAGGTGGTGAGCAGTTCTTC.

This clonotype came up many times. V and J are TRBV27 and TRBJ2-1; D is unclear. The CDR3 is made up of 15 amino acids. Trimming took 4 bases from V and 1 from J, leaving 11 bases between them. Per the germline V gene, CDR1 is MNHEY and CDR2 is SMNVEV (reference sequence). The CDR3 nucleotides read TGTGCCAGCAGTTCCAGGCTAGTGTCCTACAATGAGCAGTTCTTC. It codes for CASSSRLVSYNEQFF.

In this sample, this clonotype turned up a few times. CDR3 sequence reads: CASSDPARDLHF. For the CDR3, the DNA is TGTGCCAGCAGTGATCCGGCACGGGACCTCCACTTT. The V call is TRBV25-1, the J call TRBJ1-6, with D uncertain. Trimming cost V 3 bases and J 15 bases, with 12 bases left between them. Per the germline V gene, CDR1 is MGHDK and CDR2 is SYGVNS. There are 12 residues in the CDR3.

This sequence joins TRBV27 and TRBJ1-5; D is uncertain. This CDR3 contains 13 residues. Trimming left V 6 bases short and J 5 bases short, with 11 bases between. Germline CDR1 and CDR2: MNHEY and SMNVEV (reference sequence). CDR3: CASSPRAYQPQHF. CDR3 in DNA: TGTGCCAGCAGCCCTCGGGCTTATCAGCCCCAGCATTTT.

This clonotype has ten or more counts. This chain links TRBV20-1 with TRBJ1-5, with D perhaps TRBD1 (6 bases). Germline values: CDR1 DFQATT, CDR2 SNEGSKA (reference sequence). The V end was cut by 3 bases, the J end by 5 bases, with 17 bases between. The CDR3 consists of 15 residues. The CDR3 loop reads CSASRGLDSYQPQHF. CDR3 nucleotide sequence: TGCAGTGCTAGTAGGGGGTTAGACTCCTATCAGCCCCAGCATTTT.

This clonotype was recorded many times. The chain has TRBV7-8 and TRBJ2-5; 10 bases are shared with TRBD2. The CDR3 totals 14 residues. V shed 5 bases, J shed 5 bases, and the junction held 5 bases outside the gene matches. Germline V gene sequence: CDR1 SGHVS, CDR2 FQNEAQ. Here the CDR3 reads CASSQEAGGETQYF. CDR3 DNA: TGTGCCAGCAGCCAAGAAGCGGGAGGGGAGACCCAGTACTTC.

This clonotype was counted at least ten times. V is TRBV2 and J is TRBJ2-2; D gene unclear. Germline V gene lookup returns CDR1 SNHLY and CDR2 FYNNEI. The CDR3 is made up of 14 amino acids. Trimming removed 7 bases at V and 4 bases at J, with 13 bases between. CDR3: CASIIRVSTGELFF. The DNA of the CDR3 is TGTGCCAGCATTATCCGGGTCTCCACCGGGGAGCTGTTTTTT.

This clonotype has ten or more counts. The chain couples TRBV12-3 or TRBV12-4 to TRBJ2-7; no clear D gene. The CDR3 is 14 amino acids. The V gene lost 5 bases and the J gene lost 1 base, with 12 bases spanning the gap. CDR3 DNA: TGTGCCAGCAGTGCAGACACGATTTCCTACGAGCAGTACTTC. Encoded protein: CASSADTISYEQYF.

The V call is TRBV20-1, the J call TRBJ2-3, with TRBD1 as a possible D gene (6 bases). The CDR3 runs to 13 residues. Trimming took off 6 bases at V and 6 bases at J, with 16 bases between the two ends. The germline gives CDR1 DFQATT, CDR2 SNEGSKA (reference sequence). The CDR3 nucleotides are TGCAGTGCCCAGGGGATGAAGCGGGATACGCAGTATTTT. Protein product: CSAQGMKRDTQYF.

This clonotype was seen many times. This rearrangement joins TRBV6-5 to TRBJ1-5, with D unclear. Germline V gene data show CDR1 as MNHEY and CDR2 as SVGAGI. V lost 4 bases, J lost 1 base, and 14 bases lay in between. The CDR3 runs to 16 residues. CDR3 loop: CASSSINGRSNQPQHF. CDR3 DNA: TGTGCCAGCAGTTCAATTAACGGAAGGAGCAATCAGCCCCAGCATTTT.

A few counts support this clonotype. One junction end does not reproduce the germline sequence, and a read error may be involved. This chain joins TRBV13 and TRBJ1-1; no firm D call. This CDR3 has 13 amino acids. In germline, CDR1 is PRHDT, CDR2 FYEKMQ (reference sequence). The CDR3 loop is CASSARGNPEAFF. DNA for the CDR3: TGTGCCAGCAGCGCGCGAGGGAACCCTGAAGCTTTCTTT.

The table lists this clonotype with many counts. The chain recombines TRBV7-9 with TRBJ2-5; D is ambiguous. Per germline, CDR1 SEHNR and CDR2 FQNEAQ (reference sequence). The length of the CDR3 is 15 residues. V lost 1 base, J lost 5 bases, and 14 bases lay in between. CDR3 bases: TGTGCCAGCAGCTTAGTAATAGGAGCGAAGGAGACCCAGTACTTC. Translation gives CASSLVIGAKETQYF. The full variable domain, rest sourced from reference TRBV7-9 and TRBJ2-5, is DTGVSQNPRHKITKRGQNVTFRCDPISEHNRLYWYRQTLGQGPEFLTYFQNEAQLEKSRLLSDRFSAERPKGSFSTLEIQRTEQGDSAMYLCASSLVIGAKETQYFGPGTRLLVL.

This clonotype was found many times. The chain combines TRBV11-2 with TRBJ1-1; D not certain. The CDR3 sequence is 12 residues long. Germline CDR1 SGHAT, CDR2 FQNNGV. V lost 3 bases and J lost 10, with 12 bases in between. The CDR3: CASSLLGRVAFF. DNA of the CDR3: TGTGCCAGCAGCTTGTTAGGGCGCGTAGCTTTCTTT.

This clonotype was detected a few times. The chain recombines TRBV11-2 with TRBJ2-7, with 8 bases that match TRBD1. After removal of 5 bases from V and 0 bases from J, the junction contained 3 bases not matched to a gene. This CDR3 contains 14 residues. The germline V gene encodes CDR1 SGHAT and CDR2 FQNNGV. DNA for the CDR3: TGTGCCAGCAGCCGACAGGGGTTCTCCTACGAGCAGTACTTC. It specifies CASSRQGFSYEQYF.

Ten or more counts support this clonotype. V gene TRBV3-1 combines with J gene TRBJ2-5, with D unresolved. The end of the DNA is better explained by TRBJ2-1, so the J call may be wrong. CDR1 and CDR2 from the germline V gene are LGHDT and YNNKEL (reference sequence). The CDR3 loop spans 12 amino acids. For the CDR3, the DNA is TGTGCCAGCGGGCCCCACGGCGGTGAGCAGTTCTTC. Translation: CASGPHGGEQFF.

This clonotype has a count of ten or more. The chain combines TRBV29-1 with TRBJ2-7, with 7 bases matching TRBD1. CDR3 size: 12 residues. V lost 6 bases and J lost 9; bases outside the gene matches: 11. Germline-derived CDR1 and CDR2 are SQVTM and ANQGSEA. CDR3 protein: CSVKTGDEGQYF. The CDR3 region has the DNA TGCAGCGTAAAAACAGGGGATGAGGGGCAGTACTTC.

The V and J genes are TRBV7-9 and TRBJ1-6; D is possibly TRBD1 (5 bases). V was cut by 4 bases and J by 2 bases, with 12 bases left in between. Germline V gives CDR1 SEHNR, CDR2 FQNEAQ (reference sequence). The CDR3 extends over 16 amino acids. CDR3 DNA: TGTGCCAGCAGCTCGTTCAGGGCCACCTATAATTCACCCCTCCACTTT. This codes for CASSSFRATYNSPLHF.

This clonotype showed up many times. The V gene is TRBV27, the J gene TRBJ1-5; D ambiguous. CDR3 length equals 14 residues. Trimming removed 0 bases from V and 5 bases from J, with 8 bases in between. CDR1 is MNHEY and CDR2 is SMNVEV in the germline V gene (reference sequence). The CDR3 nucleotides are TGTGCCAGCAGTTTATCGGCAATCGATCAGCCCCAGCATTTT. Translated, it gives CASSLSAIDQPQHF.

The table lists this clonotype with many counts. The chain links TRBV11-2 to TRBJ2-1; D is perhaps TRBD2 (5 bases). The ends were cut back, 2 bases at V and 0 bases at J, with 8 bases in the middle. Per the germline V gene, CDR1 is SGHAT and CDR2 is FQNNGV. The CDR3 is made up of 15 amino acids. The CDR3 coding sequence is TGTGCCAGCAGCTTAAGCGGATACTCCTACAATGAGCAGTTCTTC. Protein: CASSLSGYSYNEQFF.

V usage is TRBV19 and J usage is TRBJ1-6, with a tentative D call TRBD1 (5 bases). V was pared by 7 bases and J by 5 bases, with 15 bases between. The CDR3 totals 15 residues. The germline V gene encodes CDR1 LNHDA and CDR2 SQIVND (reference sequence). CDR3 DNA sequence: TGTGCCAGTACCCCGGGACGGAACAATAATTCACCCCTCCACTTT. Protein sequence: CASTPGRNNNSPLHF.

The sample holds many counts of this clonotype. The rearrangement joins TRBV7-9 to TRBJ2-1, with D tentatively TRBD2 (6 bases). There are 14 residues in the CDR3. Trimming removed 3 bases at V and 5 bases at J, with 11 bases between. Germline V gives CDR1 SEHNR, CDR2 FQNEAQ (reference sequence). Here the CDR3 DNA reads TGTGCCAGCAGCTTTCGCCCGGGGGACAATGAGCAGTTCTTC. The encoded protein is CASSFRPGDNEQFF.

There are a few counts of this clonotype. The chain combines TRBV5-1 with TRBJ1-1; D unclear. Trimming removed 0 bases at V and 3 bases at J, with 9 bases between. Per the germline V gene, CDR1 is SGHRS and CDR2 is YFSETQ. The CDR3 sequence is 14 residues long. CDR3 sequence reads: CASSLGAEDTEAFF. CDR3 bases: TGCGCCAGCAGCTTGGGAGCAGAGGACACTGAAGCTTTCTTT. Complete variable domain (other parts from reference TRBV5-1 and TRBJ1-1): KAGVTQTPRYLIKTRGQQVTLSCSPISGHRSVSWYQQTPGQGLQFLFEYFSETQRNKGNFPGRFSGRQFSNSRSEMNVSTLELGDSALYLCASSLGAEDTEAFFGQGTRLTVV.

The chain has TRBV20-1 and TRBJ1-3; D is undetermined. Germline V gives CDR1 DFQATT, CDR2 SNEGSKA (reference sequence). CDR3 length: 14 amino acids. The V end was cut by 1 base, the J end by 2 bases, with 9 bases between. CDR3 sequence (DNA): TGCAGTGCTAGAGTCGAACGCGCTGGAAACACCATATATTTT. This encodes CSARVERAGNTIYF.

This clonotype was recorded many times. The chain is built from TRBV30 and TRBJ2-5, with 11 bases matching TRBD2. This CDR3 has 14 residues. The trim removed 4 bases at V and 2 bases at J, leaving 3 bases unmatched. Germline V CDR1 and CDR2: GTSNPN, SVGIG (reference sequence). The CDR3 nucleotides read TGTGCCTGGAATAGCGGGAGGGTTCAAGAGACCCAGTACTTC. This translates into CAWNSGRVQETQYF.

This clonotype was picked up many times. V usage is TRBV4-1 and J usage is TRBJ1-2; D may be TRBD1 (6 bases). Trimming took off 0 bases at V and 7 bases at J, with 15 bases between the two ends. This CDR3 is 15 amino acids long. The germline CDR1 and CDR2 sequences are MGHRA and YSYEKL. CDR3 nucleotide sequence: TGCGCCAGCAGCCAAGACGTTACGAACAGGGCTGGCTACACCTTC. Residues: CASSQDVTNRAGYTF.

This clonotype showed up many times. The CDR3 coding sequence is TGTGCCAGCGCTCCCTACGCGGGGCCGAGCTCCTACGAGCAGTACTTC. Amino acid sequence: CASAPYAGPSSYEQYF. This chain uses TRBV7-2 with TRBJ2-7; possibly TRBD2 for D (6 bases). Looked up from germline, CDR1 is SGHTA and CDR2 is FQGNSA. Trimming cost V 8 bases and J 0 bases, with 20 bases left between them. The CDR3 is made up of 16 amino acids.

This clonotype was observed many times. V and J are TRBV2 and TRBJ2-7, with D tentatively TRBD1 or TRBD2 (5 bases each). This CDR3 has 14 amino acids. Per germline, CDR1 SNHLY and CDR2 FYNNEI. The V end was cut by 6 bases, the J end by 0 bases, with 12 bases between. The CDR3 DNA reads as TGTGCCAGCAGCGATAGGGACGGCTCCTACGAGCAGTACTTC. It translates to CASSDRDGSYEQYF.

This clonotype has a single count. A much more abundant neighbour one base away suggests this may be a read error. The chain joins TRBV28 to TRBJ1-5; D gene unclear. Trimming removed 11 bases from V and 4 bases from J, with 12 bases in between. This CDR3 spans 12 amino acids. Germline CDR1 is MDHEN and CDR2 is SYDVKM. The CDR3 region is CAGMTSNQPQHF. In nucleotides, the CDR3 is TGTGCCGGCATGACCAGTAATCAGCCCCAGCATTTT.

This clonotype was observed a few times. This chain uses TRBV4-3 with TRBJ2-1; D not resolved. V was cut by 0 bases and J by 4 bases, with 13 bases left in between. This CDR3 has 16 amino acids. Germline V lookup: CDR1 LGHNA, CDR2 YSLEER. CDR3 loop: CASSQDPAGVYNEQFF. CDR3 in DNA: TGCGCCAGCAGCCAAGATCCGGCTGGAGTTTACAATGAGCAGTTCTTC.

This clonotype was counted at least ten times. The chain uses TRBV11-2 and TRBJ2-7; D possibly matches TRBD1 or TRBD2 (6 bases each). Trimming shortened V by 3 bases and J by 9 bases, and 27 bases separated the two germline ends. This CDR3 comprises 17 residues. Germline CDR1 is SGHAT and CDR2 is FQNNGV. The CDR3 is CASSFLTRQEPSGGQYF. The CDR3 DNA reads TGTGCCAGCAGCTTCCTAACCCGACAGGAACCCTCCGGGGGGCAGTACTTC.

This clonotype was observed at least ten times. This sequence joins TRBV20-1 and TRBJ1-4, with D uncertain. Deletions cut 3 bases from V and 0 bases from J, with 14 bases between. Germline CDR1 and CDR2: DFQATT and SNEGSKA (reference sequence). This CDR3 spans 16 amino acids. The chain's CDR3 is CSASAGSGSTNEKLFF. CDR3 coding DNA: TGCAGTGCTAGTGCTGGGTCAGGATCAACTAATGAAAAACTGTTTTTT.